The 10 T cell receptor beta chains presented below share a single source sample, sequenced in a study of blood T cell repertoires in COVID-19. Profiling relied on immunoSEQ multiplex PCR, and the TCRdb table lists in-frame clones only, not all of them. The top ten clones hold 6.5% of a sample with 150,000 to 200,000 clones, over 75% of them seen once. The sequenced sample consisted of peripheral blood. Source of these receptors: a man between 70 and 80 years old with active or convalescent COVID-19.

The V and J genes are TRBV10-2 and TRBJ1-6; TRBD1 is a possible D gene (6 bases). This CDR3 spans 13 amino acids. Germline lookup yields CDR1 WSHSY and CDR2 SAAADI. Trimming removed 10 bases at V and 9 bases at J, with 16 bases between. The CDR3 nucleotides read TGCGCCACCACTCCAGGGGTGACTTCACCCCTCCACTTT. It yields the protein CATTPGVTSPLHF.

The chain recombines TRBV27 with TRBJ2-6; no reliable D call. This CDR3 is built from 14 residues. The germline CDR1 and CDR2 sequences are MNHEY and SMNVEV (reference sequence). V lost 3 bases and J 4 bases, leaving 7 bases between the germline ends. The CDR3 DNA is TGTGCCAGCAGTTTTACAGACGGGGCCAACGTCCTGACTTTC. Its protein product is CASSFTDGANVLTF.

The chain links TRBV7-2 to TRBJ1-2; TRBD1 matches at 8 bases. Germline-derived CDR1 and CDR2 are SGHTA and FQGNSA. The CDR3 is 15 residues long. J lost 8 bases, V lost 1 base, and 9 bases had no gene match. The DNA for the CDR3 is TGTGCCAGCAGCTTAGAGTCCCAGGGGGCGTGGGGCTACACCTTC. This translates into CASSLESQGAWGYTF. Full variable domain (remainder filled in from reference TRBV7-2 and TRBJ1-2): GAGVSQSPSNKVTEKGKDVELRCDPISGHTALYWYRQSLGQGLEFLIYFQGNSAPDKSGLPSDRFSAERTGGSVSTLTIQRTQQEDSAVYLCASSLESQGAWGYTFGSGTRLTVV.

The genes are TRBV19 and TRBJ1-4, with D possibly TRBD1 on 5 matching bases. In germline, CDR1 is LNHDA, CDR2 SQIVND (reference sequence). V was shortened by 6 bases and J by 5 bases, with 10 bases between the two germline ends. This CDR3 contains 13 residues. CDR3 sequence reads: CASRRRQNEKLFF. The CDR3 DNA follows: TGTGCCAGTAGGAGAAGACAGAATGAAAAACTGTTTTTT.

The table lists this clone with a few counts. The CDR3 region is CASIRIPGGRHMDSPLHF. DNA of the CDR3: TGTGCCAGCATCCGAATTCCTGGGGGCCGACACATGGATTCACCCCTCCACTTT. The chain couples TRBV2 to TRBJ1-6; D may be TRBD1 (6 bases). CDR3 length: 18 residues. CDR1 is SNHLY, CDR2 FYNNEI, per germline. Trimming shortened V by 7 bases and J by 8 bases, and 27 bases separated the two germline ends.

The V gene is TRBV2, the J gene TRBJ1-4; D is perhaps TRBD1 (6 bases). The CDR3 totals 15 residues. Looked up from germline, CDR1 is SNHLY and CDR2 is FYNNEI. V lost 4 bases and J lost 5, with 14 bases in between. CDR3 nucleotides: TGTGCCAGCAGTGTGGGGGCGGCAGGGAATGAAAAACTGTTTTTT. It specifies CASSVGAAGNEKLFF.

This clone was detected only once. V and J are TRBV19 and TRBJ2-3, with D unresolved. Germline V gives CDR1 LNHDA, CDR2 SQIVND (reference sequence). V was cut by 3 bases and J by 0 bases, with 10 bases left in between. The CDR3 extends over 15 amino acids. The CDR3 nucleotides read TGTGCCAGTAGTATTTCTCCAACTAGCACAGATACGCAGTATTTT. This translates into CASSISPTSTDTQYF.

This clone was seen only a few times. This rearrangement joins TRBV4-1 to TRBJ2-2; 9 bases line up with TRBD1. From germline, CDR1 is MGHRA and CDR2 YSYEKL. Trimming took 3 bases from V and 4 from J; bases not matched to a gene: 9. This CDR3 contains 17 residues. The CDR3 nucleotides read TGCGCCAGCAGCCACGACACAGGGGGCATGGTCACCGGGGAGCTGTTTTTT. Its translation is CASSHDTGGMVTGELFF.

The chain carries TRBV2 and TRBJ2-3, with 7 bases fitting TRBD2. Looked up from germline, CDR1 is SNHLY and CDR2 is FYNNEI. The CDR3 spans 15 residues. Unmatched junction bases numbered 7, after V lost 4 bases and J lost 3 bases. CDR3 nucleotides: TGTGCCAGCAGTGTTGGGAGGGCAGAGACAGATACGCAGTATTTT. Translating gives CASSVGRAETDTQYF.

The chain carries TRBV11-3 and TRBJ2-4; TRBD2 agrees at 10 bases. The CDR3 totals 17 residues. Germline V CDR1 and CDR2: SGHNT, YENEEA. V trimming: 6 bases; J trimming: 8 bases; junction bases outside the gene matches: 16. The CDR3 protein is CASSSRREREGRDIQYF. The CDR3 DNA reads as TGTGCCAGCAGTTCTCGTCGGGAGCGGGAGGGCCGGGACATTCAGTACTTC. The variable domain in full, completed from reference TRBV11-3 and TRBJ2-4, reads EAGVVQSPRYKIIEKKQPVAFWCNPISGHNTLYWYLQNLGQGPELLIRYENEEAVDDSQLPKDRFSAERLKGVDSTLKIQPAELGDSAVYLCASSSRREREGRDIQYFGAGTRLSVL.